This TCR beta chain was sequenced for a study of blood T cell repertoires in COVID-19. In the authors' workflow: Estimation of nucleated cell counts relied on the amplification of reference gene primers. Repertoires were generated with immunoSEQ multiplex PCR, while TCRdb's copy carries only in-frame clones and drops some. V and J calls and clone size come straight from that table; D and trimming were deduced from the DNA. The sample has some 110,000 clones, 80% to 90% seen once; the top ten hold 9.4%. CDR3 length: 13 amino acids. Germline CDR1 and CDR2: SNHLY and FYNNEI. V was pared by 7 bases and J by 2 bases, with 1 base of the junction left unmatched.

This TCR came from a woman in her seventies with acute or convalescent COVID-19. The V gene is TRBV2, the J gene TRBJ1-2, with 10 bases lining up with TRBD1. Sequencing input: peripheral blood. The CDR3 region is CASKGQGNYGYTF. In DNA, the CDR3 is TGTGCCAGCAAGGGACAGGGGAACTATGGCTACACCTTC.